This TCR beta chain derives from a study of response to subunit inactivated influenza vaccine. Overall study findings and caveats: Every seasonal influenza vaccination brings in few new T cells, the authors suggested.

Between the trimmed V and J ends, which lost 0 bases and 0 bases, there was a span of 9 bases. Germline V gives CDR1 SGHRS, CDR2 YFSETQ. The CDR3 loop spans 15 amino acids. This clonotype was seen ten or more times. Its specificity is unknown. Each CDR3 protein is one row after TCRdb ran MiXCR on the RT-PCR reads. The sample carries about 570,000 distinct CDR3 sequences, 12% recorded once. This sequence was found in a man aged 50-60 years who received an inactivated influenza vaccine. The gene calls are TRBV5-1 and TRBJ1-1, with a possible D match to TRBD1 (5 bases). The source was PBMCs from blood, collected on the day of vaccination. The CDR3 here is CASSLAGTLNTEAFF. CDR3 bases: TGCGCCAGCAGCTTGGCGGGGACTCTGAACACTGAAGCTTTCTTT.